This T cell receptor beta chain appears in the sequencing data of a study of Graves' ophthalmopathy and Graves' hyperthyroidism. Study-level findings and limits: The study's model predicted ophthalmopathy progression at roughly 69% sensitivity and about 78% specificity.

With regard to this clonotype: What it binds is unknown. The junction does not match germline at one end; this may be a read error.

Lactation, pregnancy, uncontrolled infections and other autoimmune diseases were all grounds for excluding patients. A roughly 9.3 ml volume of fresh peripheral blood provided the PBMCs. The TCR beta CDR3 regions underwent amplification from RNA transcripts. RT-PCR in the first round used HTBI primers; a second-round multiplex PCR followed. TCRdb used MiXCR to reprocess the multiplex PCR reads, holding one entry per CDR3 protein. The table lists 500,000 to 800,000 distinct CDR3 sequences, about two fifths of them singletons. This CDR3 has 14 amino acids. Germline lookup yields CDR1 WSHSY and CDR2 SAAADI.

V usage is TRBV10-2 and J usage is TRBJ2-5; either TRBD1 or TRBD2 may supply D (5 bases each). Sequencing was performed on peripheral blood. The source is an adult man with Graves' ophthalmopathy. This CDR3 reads CASAIGTPGETQYF. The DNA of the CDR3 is TGTGCCAGCGCAATCGGGACCCCGGGGGAGACCCAGTACTTC.